This is a list of T cell receptor beta chains from one sample in a study of T cells in Graves' hyperthyroidism and ophthalmopathy. Each CDR3 protein gets one entry after TCRdb re-called the multiplex PCR reads with MiXCR. This table has around 250,000 distinct CDR3 sequences, 13% to 15% appearing once. The sample was blood. All receptors derive from a middle-aged woman with Graves' hyperthyroidism that later progressed to Graves' ophthalmopathy. Both conserved end residues are part of each CDR3. Clone size is not always given. Where it is, it says once, few, many or a class for expanded clones.

TRBV5-1 many CASRGGLGALNEQFF
TRBV28 - CASSQAASGIGEQYF
TRBV11-2 many CASRPLGRPPLHF
TRBV5-4 - CASSLVRGPDSYEQYF
TRBV12-3/TRBV12-4 many CASRLGRDAYEQYF
TRBV6-5 many CASSYWAEMNTEAFF
TRBV20-1 many CSARAPGLSSYNEQFF
TRBV5-6 - CASSSGRSETQYF
TRBV3-1 few CASSQGTSGSFYEQYF
TRBV6-1 - CASTKKRESGANVLTF
TRBV5-8 - CASSARWGENEQFF
TRBV11-2 many CASAPSTRINEQFF
TRBV30 many CAWNKRDQPQHF
TRBV29-1 many CSARTGQGYEQYF
TRBV10-3 many CAISESSVRGGETQYF
TRBV18 many CATDTGNPTDTQYF
TRBV29-1 many CSVEGLRHSGELFF
TRBV28 many CASSSSNTGELFF
TRBV20-1 few CSASDRAKNIQYF
TRBV7-9 few CASSQVPSNGKGHEQYF
TRBV29-1 many CSVASGATNEKLFF
TRBV11-2 - CASSPGLAGGQGGELFF
TRBV5-1 many CASSQGITTDTQYF
TRBV28 - CASRLAQPPYEQYF
TRBV7-2 few CASSLTGTRGQETQYF
TRBV6-1 - CASTRSPATNEKLFF
TRBV2 many CASSGVTTYNSPLHF
TRBV7-9 many CASRPRDVRAPYNEQFF
TRBV11-2 many CAGRPPGQGTTEAFF
TRBV12-3/TRBV12-4 many CASSSSLGSHHEQFF
TRBV20-1 - CSANVPSSYEQYF
TRBV20-1 many CSARASFLAANTGELFF
TRBV5-1 many CASSFGLVQETQYF
TRBV3-1 many CASSQAGTGGYQETQYF
TRBV29-1 - CSVQSGVLRGTEAFF
TRBV9 few CASSISPRDEQFF
TRBV6-2/TRBV6-3 many CASSYSGQGATPLHF
TRBV11-1 - CASSLTGAPSYNEQFF
TRBV24-1 many CATSVSGSPEAFF
TRBV12-3/TRBV12-4 many CASSFATSGSSYEQYF
TRBV10-3 many CAISVNGRTLRANEQFF
TRBV7-3 many CASSVRTAETQYF
TRBV28 many CASSLPQGQANEQFF
TRBV20-1 many CSANDTQYF
TRBV27 many CASSPMGPPHLGEQYF
TRBV14 many CASSQDRLAGGSNTGELFF
TRBV7-9 many CASSLAPAGISTDTQYF
TRBV2 many CASSWLAVETQYF
TRBV15 many CATSRDWKDQETQYF
TRBV5-1 many CASSLAGRMLNTEAFF
TRBV4-1 - CASSQVVGPFGWRERHNEQFF
TRBV20-1 few CSAGPQTGGLGNEQFF
TRBV5-4 - CASSYGLGLGNEQFF
TRBV27 many CASSSLAGGLSGANVLTF
TRBV6-5 - CASSYGTPGAYEQYF
TRBV24-1 - CATSDLSGAADTQYF
TRBV9 few CASSVGGAGEQYF
TRBV28 many CASSSPRGLNTEVFF
TRBV2 many CASLGTGTYNSPLHF